A single sample is the source of the 8 T cell receptor beta chains below, sequenced in a study of control samples from healthy donors and cancer patients. Libraries were prepared by immunoSEQ multiplex PCR; TCRdb keeps only in-frame clonotypes and omits some of them. Among approximately 110,000 clones listed, 90% to 95% were seen once. The source material was blood. Every receptor here comes from a woman under 30 in good health.

This chain joins TRBV9 and TRBJ1-6; 7 positions match TRBD1. V lost 5 bases and J lost 0; bases outside the gene matches: 5. The CDR3 contains 16 residues. Germline V CDR1 and CDR2: SGDLS, YYNGEE. The CDR3 bases are TGTGCCAGCAGTGAACAGGGGACCTCCTATAATTCACCCCTCCACTTT. This encodes CASSEQGTSYNSPLHF.

The chain recombines TRBV2 with TRBJ2-3, with 12 bases matching TRBD2. The CDR3 is 16 amino acids. Germline V gene sequence: CDR1 SNHLY, CDR2 FYNNEI. The V gene end was trimmed by 7 bases and the J gene end by 5 bases; junction bases not matched to a gene: 10. The CDR3 here is CASIPSLGLAGDTQYF. Here the CDR3 DNA reads TGTGCCAGCATACCCTCCCTGGGACTAGCGGGAGATACGCAGTATTTT.

V and J are TRBV24-1 and TRBJ2-1, with no clear D. V lost 3 bases, J lost 3 bases, and 11 bases lay in between. The CDR3 spans 15 residues. Germline V gives CDR1 KGHDR, CDR2 SFDVKD. The CDR3 is CATSDGQTLYNEQFF. The CDR3 nucleotides are TGTGCCACCAGTGATGGGCAGACACTCTACAATGAGCAGTTCTTC.

The V and J genes are TRBV30 and TRBJ1-3; 8 bases are a match to TRBD1. CDR3 size: 14 residues. Germline lookup yields CDR1 GTSNPN and CDR2 SVGIG (reference sequence). The junction had 9 bases not matched to a gene; V was cut back by 3 bases and J by 8 bases. The CDR3 loop reads CAWSLTGARDTIYF. The CDR3 bases are TGTGCCTGGAGCTTGACAGGGGCCCGAGACACCATATATTTT.

The chain has TRBV19 and TRBJ1-1; D unclear. Germline V gene lookup returns CDR1 LNHDA and CDR2 SQIVND (reference sequence). This CDR3 has 14 residues. V lost 1 base to trimming and J lost 0 bases, with 6 bases between them. CDR3 sequence: CASSIAKVNTEAFF. The CDR3 DNA reads TGTGCCAGTAGTATAGCCAAGGTGAACACTGAAGCTTTCTTT.

The rearrangement links TRBV9 to TRBJ1-3, with a tentative D call TRBD1 (6 bases). This CDR3 region has 16 residues. CDR1 is SGDLS and CDR2 is YYNGEE in the germline V gene. Trimming removed 0 bases from V and 4 bases from J, with 14 bases in between. CDR3 sequence (DNA): TGTGCCAGCAGCGTAGCCACAGGGTTTACAGGAAACACCATATATTTT. Amino acids: CASSVATGFTGNTIYF. The whole variable domain, remainder taken from reference TRBV9 and TRBJ1-3, is DSGVTQTPKHLITATGQRVTLRCSPRSGDLSVYWYQQSLDQGLQFLIQYYNGEERAKGNILERFSAQQFPDLHSELNLSSLELGDSALYFCASSVATGFTGNTIYFGEGSWLTVV.

V and J are TRBV29-1 and TRBJ1-1; D is uncertain. CDR1 and CDR2 (germline): SQVTM, ANQGSEA. CDR3 length: 10 amino acids. V dropped 7 bases and J dropped 7 bases, with 10 bases sitting between them. CDR3 nucleotides: TGCAGCGCCGGATACATTGAAGCTTTCTTT. Translation gives CSAGYIEAFF.

The chain is built from TRBV25-1 and TRBJ1-2; D possibly corresponds to TRBD1 (6 bases). The CDR3 is 14 residues long. Germline loops: CDR1 MGHDK, CDR2 SYGVNS. Trimming removed 3 bases at V and 8 bases at J, with 16 bases between. CDR3 nucleotide sequence: TGTGCCAGCAGTGATATTAGTGGGCAGGGGGGCTACACCTTC. Encoded protein: CASSDISGQGGYTF.